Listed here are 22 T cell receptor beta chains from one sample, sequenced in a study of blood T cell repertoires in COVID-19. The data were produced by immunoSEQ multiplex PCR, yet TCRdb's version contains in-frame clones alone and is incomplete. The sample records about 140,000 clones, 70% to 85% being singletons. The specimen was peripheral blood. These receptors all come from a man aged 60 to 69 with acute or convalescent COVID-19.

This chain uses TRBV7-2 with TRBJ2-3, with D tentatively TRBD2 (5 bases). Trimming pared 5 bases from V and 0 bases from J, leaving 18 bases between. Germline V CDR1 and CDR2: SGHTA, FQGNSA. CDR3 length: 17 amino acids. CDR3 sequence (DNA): TGTGCCAGCAGCACCGGGCGGCGGACTGCTAGCACAGATACGCAGTATTTT. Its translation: CASSTGRRTASTDTQYF.

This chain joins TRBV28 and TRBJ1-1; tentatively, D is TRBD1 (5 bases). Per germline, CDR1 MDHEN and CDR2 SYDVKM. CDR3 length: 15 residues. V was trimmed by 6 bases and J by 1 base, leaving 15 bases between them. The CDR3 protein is CASRGQLQENTEAFF. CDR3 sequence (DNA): TGTGCCAGCAGGGGTCAATTACAGGAGAACACTGAAGCTTTCTTT. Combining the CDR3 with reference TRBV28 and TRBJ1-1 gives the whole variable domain DVKVTQSSRYLVKRTGEKVFLECVQDMDHENMFWYRQDPGLGLRLIYFSYDVKMKEKGDIPEGYSVSREKKERFSLILESASTNQTSMYLCASRGQLQENTEAFFGQGTRLTVV.

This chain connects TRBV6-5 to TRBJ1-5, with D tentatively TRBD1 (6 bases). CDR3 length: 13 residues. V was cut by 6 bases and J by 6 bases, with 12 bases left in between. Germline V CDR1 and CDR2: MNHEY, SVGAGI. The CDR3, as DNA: TGTGCCAGCAGGCGGACAGTGGGTCAGCCCCAGCATTTT. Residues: CASRRTVGQPQHF.

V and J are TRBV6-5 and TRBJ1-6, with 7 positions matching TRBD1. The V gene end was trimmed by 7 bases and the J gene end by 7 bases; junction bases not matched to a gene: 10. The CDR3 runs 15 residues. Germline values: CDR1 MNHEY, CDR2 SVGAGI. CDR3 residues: CASKLTGLSNSPLHF. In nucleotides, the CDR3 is TGTGCCAGCAAACTGACAGGGCTAAGCAATTCACCCCTCCACTTT.

CDR3 bases: TGTGCCAGCAGCCAAAAAGGGGCGAGCTCTGGAAACACCATATATTTT. As protein: CASSQKGASSGNTIYF. This chain uses TRBV3-1 (or the pseudogene TRBV3-2) with TRBJ1-3; D is possibly TRBD1 (5 bases). The germline gives CDR1 LGHDT, CDR2 YNNKEL (reference sequence). The CDR3 has 16 amino acids. Between the trimmed V and J ends, which lost 2 bases and 0 bases, there was a span of 11 bases.

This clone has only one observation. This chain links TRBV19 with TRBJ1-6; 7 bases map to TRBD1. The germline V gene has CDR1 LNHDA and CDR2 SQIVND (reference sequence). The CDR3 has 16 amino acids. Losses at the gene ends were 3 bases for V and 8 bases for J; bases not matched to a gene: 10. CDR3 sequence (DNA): TGTGCCAGTAGTATTGGGGCCGGGACAGTGGATTCACCCCTCCACTTT. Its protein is CASSIGAGTVDSPLHF.

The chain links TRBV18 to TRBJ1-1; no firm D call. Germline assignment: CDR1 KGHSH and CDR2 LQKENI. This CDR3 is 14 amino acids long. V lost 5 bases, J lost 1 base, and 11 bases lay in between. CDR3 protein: CASSSVSQNTEAFF. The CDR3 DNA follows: TGTGCCAGCTCATCAGTATCGCAGAACACTGAAGCTTTCTTT. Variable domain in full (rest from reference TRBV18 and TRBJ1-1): NAGVMQNPRHLVRRRGQEARLRCSPMKGHSHVYWYRQLPEEGLKFMVYLQKENIIDESGMPKERFSAEFPKEGPSILRIQQVVRGDSAAYFCASSSVSQNTEAFFGQGTRLTVV.

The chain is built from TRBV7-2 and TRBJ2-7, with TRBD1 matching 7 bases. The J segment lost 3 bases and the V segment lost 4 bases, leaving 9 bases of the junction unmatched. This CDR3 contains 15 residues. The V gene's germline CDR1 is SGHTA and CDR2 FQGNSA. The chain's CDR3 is CASSYRGERLYEQYF. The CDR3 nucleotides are TGTGCCAGCAGCTACAGGGGAGAGAGGCTCTACGAGCAGTACTTC.

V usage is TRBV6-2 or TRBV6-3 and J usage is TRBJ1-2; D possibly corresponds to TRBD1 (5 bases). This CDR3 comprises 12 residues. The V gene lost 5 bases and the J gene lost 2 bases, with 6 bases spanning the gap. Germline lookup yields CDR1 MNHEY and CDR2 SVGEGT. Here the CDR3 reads CASSDSNYGYTF. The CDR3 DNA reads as TGTGCCAGCAGTGACAGCAACTATGGCTACACCTTC.

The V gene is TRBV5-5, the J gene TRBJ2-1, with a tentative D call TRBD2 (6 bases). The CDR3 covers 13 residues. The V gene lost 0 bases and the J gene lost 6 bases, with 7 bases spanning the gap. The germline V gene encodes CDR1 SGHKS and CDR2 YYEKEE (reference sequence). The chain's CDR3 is CASSLGLGNEQFF. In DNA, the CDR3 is TGTGCCAGCAGCTTGGGACTAGGCAATGAGCAGTTCTTC.

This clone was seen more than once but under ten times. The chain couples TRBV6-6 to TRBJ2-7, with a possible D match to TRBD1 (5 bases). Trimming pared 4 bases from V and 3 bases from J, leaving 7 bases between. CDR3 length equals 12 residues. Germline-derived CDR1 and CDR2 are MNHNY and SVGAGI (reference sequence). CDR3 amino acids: CASSSGIYEQYF. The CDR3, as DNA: TGTGCCAGCAGTTCAGGGATCTACGAGCAGTACTTC.

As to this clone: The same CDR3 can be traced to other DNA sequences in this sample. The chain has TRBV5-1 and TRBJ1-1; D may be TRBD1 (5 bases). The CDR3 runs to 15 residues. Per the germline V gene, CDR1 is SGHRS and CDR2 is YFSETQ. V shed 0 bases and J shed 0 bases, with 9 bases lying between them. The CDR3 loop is CASSLGAGMNTEAFF. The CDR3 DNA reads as TGCGCCAGCAGCTTGGGGGCAGGGATGAACACTGAAGCTTTCTTT.

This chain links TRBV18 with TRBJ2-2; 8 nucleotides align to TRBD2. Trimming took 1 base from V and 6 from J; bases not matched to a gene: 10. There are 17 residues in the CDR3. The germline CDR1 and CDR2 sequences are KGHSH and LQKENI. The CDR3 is CASSPLESGGRPGELFF. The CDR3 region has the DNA TGTGCCAGCTCACCACTGGAGTCTGGCGGGAGGCCCGGGGAGCTGTTTTTT.

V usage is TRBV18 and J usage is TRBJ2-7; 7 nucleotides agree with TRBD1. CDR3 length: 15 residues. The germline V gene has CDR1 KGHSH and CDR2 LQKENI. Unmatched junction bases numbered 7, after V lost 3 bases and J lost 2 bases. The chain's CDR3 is CASSPGRGQTYEQYF. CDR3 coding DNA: TGTGCCAGCTCACCCGGTAGGGGACAGACCTACGAGCAGTACTTC.

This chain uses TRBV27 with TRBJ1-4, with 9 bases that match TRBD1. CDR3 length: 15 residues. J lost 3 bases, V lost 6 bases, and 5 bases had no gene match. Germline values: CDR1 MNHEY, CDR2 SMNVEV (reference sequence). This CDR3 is CASRKQGAANEKLFF. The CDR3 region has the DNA TGTGCCAGCAGAAAACAGGGGGCGGCTAATGAAAAACTGTTTTTT.

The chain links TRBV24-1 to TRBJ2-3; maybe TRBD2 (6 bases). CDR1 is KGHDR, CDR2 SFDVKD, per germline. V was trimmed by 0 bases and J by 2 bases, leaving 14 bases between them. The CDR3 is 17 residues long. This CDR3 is CATSDLRGSGATDTQYF. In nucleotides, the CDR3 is TGTGCCACCAGTGATTTGCGGGGGAGTGGTGCCACAGATACGCAGTATTTT.

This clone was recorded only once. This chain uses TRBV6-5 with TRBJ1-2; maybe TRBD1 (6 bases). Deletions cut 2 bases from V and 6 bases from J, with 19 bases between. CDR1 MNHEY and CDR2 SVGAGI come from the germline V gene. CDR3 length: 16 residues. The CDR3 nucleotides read TGTGCCAGCAGTTACGGGGGGGCCCCCCTATCGGATGGCTACACCTTC. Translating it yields CASSYGGAPLSDGYTF.

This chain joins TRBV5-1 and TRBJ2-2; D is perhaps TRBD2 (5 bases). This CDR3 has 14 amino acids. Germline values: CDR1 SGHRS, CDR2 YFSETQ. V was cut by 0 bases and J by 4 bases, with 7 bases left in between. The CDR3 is CASSLEGVTGELFF. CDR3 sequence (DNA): TGCGCCAGCAGCTTGGAGGGAGTCACCGGGGAGCTGTTTTTT.

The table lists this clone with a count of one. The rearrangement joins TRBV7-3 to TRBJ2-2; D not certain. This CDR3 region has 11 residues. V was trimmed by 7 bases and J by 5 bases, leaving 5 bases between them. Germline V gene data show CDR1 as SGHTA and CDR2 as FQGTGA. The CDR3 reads CASTYTGELFF. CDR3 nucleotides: TGTGCCAGCACCTATACCGGGGAGCTGTTTTTT.

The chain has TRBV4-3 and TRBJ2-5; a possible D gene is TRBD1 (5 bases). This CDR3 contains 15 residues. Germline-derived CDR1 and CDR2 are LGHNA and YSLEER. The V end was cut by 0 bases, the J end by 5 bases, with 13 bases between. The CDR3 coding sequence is TGCGCCAGCAGCCAAGATCTCCAGGGTGGGGAGACCCAGTACTTC. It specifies CASSQDLQGGETQYF.

CDR3 sequence: CASSNAADIQYF. Written as DNA, the CDR3 is TGTGCCAGCAGTAATGCAGCGGACATTCAGTACTTC. The chain is built from TRBV6-2 or TRBV6-3 and TRBJ2-4; TRBD2 might be the D (5 bases). The CDR3 totals 12 residues. Trimming took 5 bases from V and 8 from J, leaving 10 bases between them. Germline-derived CDR1 and CDR2 are MNHEY and SVGEGT.

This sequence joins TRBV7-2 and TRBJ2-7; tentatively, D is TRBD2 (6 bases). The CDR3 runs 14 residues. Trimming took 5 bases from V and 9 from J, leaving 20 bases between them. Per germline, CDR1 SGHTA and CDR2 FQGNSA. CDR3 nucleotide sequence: TGTGCCAGCAGCCCGAGGGGCGGAGGGGTAGCGCAGTACTTC. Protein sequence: CASSPRGGGVAQYF.